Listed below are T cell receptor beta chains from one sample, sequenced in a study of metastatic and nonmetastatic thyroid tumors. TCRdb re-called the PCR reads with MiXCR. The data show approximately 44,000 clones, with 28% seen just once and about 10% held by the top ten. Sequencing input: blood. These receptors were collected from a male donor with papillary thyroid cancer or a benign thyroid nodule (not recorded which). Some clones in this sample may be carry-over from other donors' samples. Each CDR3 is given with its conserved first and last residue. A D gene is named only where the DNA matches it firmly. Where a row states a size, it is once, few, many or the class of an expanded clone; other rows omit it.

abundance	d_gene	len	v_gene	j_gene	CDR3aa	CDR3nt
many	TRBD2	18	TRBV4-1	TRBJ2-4	CASSQGIAGGRAENIQYF	TGCGCCAGCAGCCAAGGAATAGCGGGGGGCCGAGCCGAAAACATTCAGTACTTC
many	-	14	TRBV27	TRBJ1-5	CASSLSITNQPQHF	TGTGCCAGCAGTTTATCGATTACGAATCAGCCCCAGCATTTT
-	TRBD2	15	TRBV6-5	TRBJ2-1	CANGRGGLAYNEQFF	TGTGCCAACGGGCGGGGGGGCCTTGCCTACAATGAGCAGTTCTTC
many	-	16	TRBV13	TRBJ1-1	CASSLGLGLSNTEAFF	TGTGCCAGCAGCTTAGGTCTGGGGCTCTCGAACACTGAAGCTTTCTTT
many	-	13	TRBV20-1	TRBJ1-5	CSTKQTNNQPQHF	TGCAGCACGAAACAGACTAACAATCAGCCCCAGCATTTT
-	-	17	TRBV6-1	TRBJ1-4	CASSRQGSGSTNEKLFF	TGTGCCAGCAGTCGGCAGGGCAGTGGGTCAACTAATGAAAAACTGTTTTTT
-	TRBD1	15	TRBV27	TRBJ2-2	CASSYNTGARGELFF	TGTGCCAGCAGTTATAATACAGGGGCCCGCGGGGAGCTGTTTTTT
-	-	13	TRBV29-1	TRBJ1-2	CGFERGSYYGCTF	-
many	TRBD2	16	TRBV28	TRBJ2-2	CASQPGTSGKTGELFF	TGTGCCAGCCAACCCGGGACTAGCGGGAAAACCGGGGAGCTGTTTTTT
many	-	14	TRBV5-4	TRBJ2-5	CASSLVGDRETQYF	TGTGCCAGCAGCTTGGTGGGGGATCGCGAGACCCAGTACTTC
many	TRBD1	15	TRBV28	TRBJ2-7	CASTDGQGIYNEQYF	TGTGCCAGCACCGATGGACAGGGCATCTATAACGAGCAGTACTTC
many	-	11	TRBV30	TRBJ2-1	CAWSRANEQFF	TGTGCCTGGAGTCGGGCAAATGAGCAGTTCTTC
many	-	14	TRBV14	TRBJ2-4	CASSPFTGIDIQYF	TGTGCCAGCAGCCCCTTTACTGGGATTGACATTCAGTACTTC
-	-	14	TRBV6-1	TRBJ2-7	CASSESGTPYEQYF	TGTGCCAGCAGTGAAAGTGGGACTCCCTACGAGCAGTACTTC
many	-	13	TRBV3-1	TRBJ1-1	CASSQVSGTEAFF	TGTGCCAGCAGCCAAGTTTCAGGGACTGAAGCTTTCTTT